The 26 T cell receptor beta chains below all came from one sample that was sequenced in a study of OX40 agonist ivuxolimab in advanced cancers. Receptors were amplified or captured by the immunoSEQ multiplex PCR assay. Sourced from immuneACCESS, this table was stored by TCRdb with only in-frame sequences that have V and J called. A share of the clones is absent; for the studies checked, an unresolved V gene accounts for under half, and the remainder has no known explanation. This sample comprises 70,000 or so clones, about four fifths of them detected only once. Over 2% of the sample is taken by the ten largest. The sample in question was CD4+ or CD8+ T cells sorted from blood, obtained in a trial of the OX40 agonist ivuxolimab. These receptors originate from an adult with an advanced solid tumor such as melanoma, head and neck, liver or kidney cancer.

V and J are TRBV5-4 and TRBJ1-2, with TRBD1 identical over 7 bases. V shed 2 bases and J 3 bases; nucleotides not matched to a gene: 1. The CDR3 spans 13 residues. Germline values: CDR1 SGHNT, CDR2 YYREEE (reference sequence). The CDR3 is CASSFGQDYGYTF. The CDR3 coding sequence is TGTGCCAGCAGCTTCGGACAGGACTATGGCTACACCTTC. Supplemented by reference TRBV5-4 and TRBJ1-2, the full variable domain reads ETGVTQSPTHLIKTRGQQVTLRCSSQSGHNTVSWYQQALGQGPQFIFQYYREEENGRGNFPPRFSGLQFPNYSSELNVNALELDDSALYLCASSFGQDYGYTFGSGTRLTVV.

This clone was counted a single time. The chain is built from TRBV18 and TRBJ2-3, with a tentative D call TRBD1 (5 bases). The CDR3 has 15 amino acids. Germline CDR1 reads KGHSH; CDR2 reads LQKENI. Trimming removed 2 bases from V and 3 bases from J, with 12 bases in between. The DNA of the CDR3 is TGTGCCAGCTCACCAGTCCAGGGAAGGACAGATACGCAGTATTTT. Protein sequence: CASSPVQGRTDTQYF.

The V and J genes are TRBV5-1 and TRBJ1-5, with unresolved D. The V end lost 0 bases, the J end lost 4 bases, and 11 bases lay between the germline ends. This CDR3 contains 15 residues. Germline V gives CDR1 SGHRS, CDR2 YFSETQ. The CDR3 DNA is TGCGCCAGCAGCTTGGGAGGACGGATAAATCAGCCCCAGCATTTT. Protein product: CASSLGGRINQPQHF.

The chain uses TRBV6-6 and TRBJ2-4, with D perhaps TRBD1 (6 bases). Deletions cut 5 bases from V and 0 bases from J, with 8 bases between. This CDR3 is built from 14 residues. CDR1 and CDR2 (germline): MNHNY, SVGAGI (reference sequence). The CDR3 spells CASSPDRAKNIQYF. The CDR3 DNA reads as TGTGCCAGCAGTCCGGACAGAGCCAAAAACATTCAGTACTTC.

The chain recombines TRBV6-5 with TRBJ2-3, with no clear D. The CDR3 consists of 15 residues. Germline-derived CDR1 and CDR2 are MNHEY and SVGAGI. V lost 6 bases and J 3 bases, leaving 16 bases between the germline ends. The chain's CDR3 is CASSLGLIGTDTQYF. The CDR3 DNA reads as TGTGCCAGCAGCCTCGGGCTCATCGGGACAGATACGCAGTATTTT.

The CDR3 coding sequence is TGTGCCAGCAGTCGAGGCGCAGGGGGCAGTTCGAACACTGAAGCTTTCTTT. Its translation: CASSRGAGGSSNTEAFF. This rearrangement joins TRBV5-4 to TRBJ1-1, with 8 bases identical to TRBD1. Trimming removed 5 bases from V and 1 base from J; junction bases left unmatched: 13. The CDR3 consists of 17 residues. The germline V gene has CDR1 SGHNT and CDR2 YYREEE (reference sequence).

The V call is TRBV6-1, the J call TRBJ2-7; perhaps TRBD1 as D (6 bases). Trimming removed 7 bases at V and 0 bases at J, with 16 bases between. CDR1 and CDR2 from the germline V gene are MNHNS and SASEGT. The CDR3 consists of 15 residues. The CDR3: CASTLSRGRSYEQYF. CDR3 sequence (DNA): TGTGCCAGCACCCTATCCAGGGGCCGCTCCTACGAGCAGTACTTC.

The gene calls are TRBV11-2 and TRBJ1-5; D gene uncertain. V was shortened by 2 bases and J by 3 bases, with 8 bases between the two germline ends. CDR3 size: 14 residues. Germline loops: CDR1 SGHAT, CDR2 FQNNGV. For the CDR3, the DNA is TGTGCCAGCAGCTTATTGGGTGACAATCAGCCCCAGCATTTT. This encodes CASSLLGDNQPQHF.

V and J are TRBV19 and TRBJ2-7, with 14 bases lining up with TRBD2. Germline CDR1 reads LNHDA; CDR2 reads SQIVND (reference sequence). The V gene end was trimmed by 4 bases and the J gene end by 0 bases; junction bases not matched to a gene: 8. The CDR3 is made up of 18 amino acids. The CDR3 sequence is CASSTGTSGGTASYEQYF. The CDR3 DNA reads TGTGCCAGTAGTACAGGGACTAGCGGGGGAACCGCCTCCTACGAGCAGTACTTC.

This chain connects TRBV21-1 to TRBJ1-1; the table's D call TRBD1 went unverified against the DNA. TRBV21-1 is deemed a pseudogene. The CDR3 consists of 13 residues. In DNA form, the CDR3 reads TGTGCCAGCAGCAAAGTTGCCAGGCCTGAAGCTTTCTTT. It yields the protein CASSKVARPEAFF.

The chain combines TRBV7-2 with TRBJ2-7; 7 bases line up with TRBD1. V lost 5 bases and J lost 1; bases outside the gene matches: 8. The CDR3 totals 15 residues. Per the germline V gene, CDR1 is SGHTA and CDR2 is FQGNSA. CDR3 residues: CASSITGTESYEQYF. Here the CDR3 DNA reads TGTGCCAGCAGCATAACCGGGACAGAATCCTACGAGCAGTACTTC. Filled out from reference TRBV7-2 and TRBJ2-7, the complete variable domain reads GAGVSQSPSNKVTEKGKDVELRCDPISGHTALYWYRQSLGQGLEFLIYFQGNSAPDKSGLPSDRFSAERTGGSVSTLTIQRTQQEDSAVYLCASSITGTESYEQYFGPGTRLTVT.

The chain uses TRBV6-5 and TRBJ1-4; 9 bases match TRBD1. The junction had 3 bases not matched to a gene; V was cut back by 4 bases and J by 0 bases. This CDR3 has 16 amino acids. In germline, CDR1 is MNHEY, CDR2 SVGAGI. The CDR3: CASSLGQGTTNEKLFF. Written as DNA, the CDR3 is TGTGCCAGCAGTTTGGGACAGGGAACAACTAATGAAAAACTGTTTTTT.

This clone has just one count. The chain couples TRBV28 to TRBJ2-7, with 9 bases aligning to TRBD1. The CDR3 contains 16 residues. Germline CDR1 reads MDHEN; CDR2 reads SYDVKM. Losses at the gene ends were 5 bases for V and 1 base for J; bases not matched to a gene: 9. Here the CDR3 reads CASSAPPGTGSYEQYF. The CDR3 DNA reads as TGTGCCAGCAGTGCTCCGCCCGGGACAGGGTCCTACGAGCAGTACTTC. Complete variable domain (other parts from reference TRBV28 and TRBJ2-7): DVKVTQSSRYLVKRTGEKVFLECVQDMDHENMFWYRQDPGLGLRLIYFSYDVKMKEKGDIPEGYSVSREKKERFSLILESASTNQTSMYLCASSAPPGTGSYEQYFGPGTRLTVT.

This chain uses TRBV7-2 with TRBJ1-2; D is possibly TRBD1 (5 bases). The CDR3 is 13 amino acids. CDR1 is SGHTA, CDR2 FQGNSA, per germline. The germline V and J ends were trimmed by 5 bases and 5 bases, with 12 bases remaining between them. The CDR3 bases are TGTGCCAGCAGCCCAGGGACCGAGTATGGCTACACCTTC. Translating it yields CASSPGTEYGYTF.

The chain joins TRBV7-9 to TRBJ1-4; D is undetermined. Trimming left V 5 bases short and J 7 bases short, with 11 bases between. The germline CDR1 and CDR2 sequences are SEHNR and FQNEAQ (reference sequence). The CDR3 contains 13 residues. The CDR3 sequence is CASSIKGGEKLFF. CDR3 DNA: TGTGCCAGCAGCATAAAGGGAGGTGAAAAACTGTTTTTT. Full variable domain (missing parts from reference TRBV7-9 and TRBJ1-4): DTGVSQNPRHKITKRGQNVTFRCDPISEHNRLYWYRQTLGQGPEFLTYFQNEAQLEKSRLLSDRFSAERPKGSFSTLEIQRTEQGDSAMYLCASSIKGGEKLFFGSGTQLSVL.

This clone was detected only a few times. The CDR3 nucleotides are TGTGCCAGCAGTCCCCGAGGATTAAGCTACGAGCAGTACTTC. It specifies CASSPRGLSYEQYF. The J gene is TRBJ2-7, the V gene TRBV27; D gene uncertain. The V gene lost 5 bases and the J gene lost 3 bases, with 14 bases spanning the gap. Germline CDR1 and CDR2: MNHEY and SMNVEV (reference sequence). This CDR3 has 14 amino acids.

The chain joins TRBV27 to TRBJ1-1; D unclear. The CDR3 contains 14 residues. CDR1 is MNHEY and CDR2 is SMNVEV in the germline V gene (reference sequence). Trimming stripped 5 bases from V and 1 base from J, with 11 bases between. The CDR3 DNA follows: TGTGCCAGCAGTCGTCATTCAGGGAACACTGAAGCTTTCTTT. Translated: CASSRHSGNTEAFF.

The rearrangement links TRBV4-1 to TRBJ1-1; D not resolved. CDR1 and CDR2 from the germline V gene are MGHRA and YSYEKL. Trimming removed 3 bases at V and 0 bases at J, with 11 bases between. The CDR3 length is 15 residues. This CDR3 is CASSHLTPMNTEAFF. The DNA of the CDR3 is TGCGCCAGCAGCCACCTTACCCCTATGAACACTGAAGCTTTCTTT.

The chain combines TRBV6-1 with TRBJ2-7, with D uncertain. The V end lost 1 base, the J end lost 0 bases, and 7 bases lay between the germline ends. This CDR3 region has 14 residues. Germline CDR1 MNHNS, CDR2 SASEGT. CDR3 protein: CASSEVYSSYEQYF. The CDR3 DNA follows: TGTGCCAGCAGTGAAGTTTACAGCTCCTACGAGCAGTACTTC.

Only one count was recorded for this clone. The chain couples TRBV7-9 to TRBJ1-2; the D is unclear. Trimming stripped 5 bases from V and 3 bases from J, with 13 bases between. Germline V CDR1 and CDR2: SEHNR, FQNEAQ (reference sequence). This CDR3 region has 14 residues. CDR3: CASSRAESYYGYTF. The CDR3 DNA reads TGTGCCAGCAGCCGGGCGGAGTCCTACTATGGCTACACCTTC.

The rearrangement uses TRBV14 and TRBJ2-3; the D gene is possibly TRBD2 (6 bases). Germline V gives CDR1 SGHDN, CDR2 FVKESK. The V end lost 3 bases, the J end lost 6 bases, and 19 bases lay between the germline ends. The CDR3 runs to 16 residues. The CDR3 region is CASSHLGGSLLDTQYF. As DNA, the CDR3 is TGTGCCAGCAGCCACCTCGGGGGTAGTCTATTGGATACGCAGTATTTT.

This clone is judged medium-sized. The chain combines TRBV5-5 with TRBJ2-7, with 7 bases that match TRBD2. CDR3 size: 16 residues. In germline, CDR1 is SGHKS, CDR2 YYEKEE (reference sequence). After removal of 4 bases from V and 3 bases from J, the junction contained 13 bases not matched to a gene. CDR3 coding DNA: TGTGCCAGCAGCGTGACCGGGACTAAAGCTTACTACGAGCAGTACTTC. Translation gives CASSVTGTKAYYEQYF.

In its sample, this clone was seen a few times. CDR3 nucleotides: TGTGCCAGCAGCTTACTATTAGATACGCAGTATTTT. The encoded protein is CASSLLLDTQYF. V is TRBV7-9 and J is TRBJ2-3; no definite D call. The V and J ends lost 2 bases and 5 bases respectively, with 5 bases between them. Per the germline V gene, CDR1 is SEHNR and CDR2 is FQNEAQ (reference sequence). The CDR3 loop spans 12 amino acids.

A few counts support this clone. This rearrangement joins TRBV5-1 to TRBJ2-7; D is tentatively TRBD1 or TRBD2 (5 bases each). CDR3 length: 15 amino acids. Germline lookup yields CDR1 SGHRS and CDR2 YFSETQ. Trimming stripped 4 bases from V and 2 bases from J, with 16 bases between. Here the CDR3 reads CASSRTGTSAYEQYF. CDR3 DNA sequence: TGCGCCAGCAGCCGGACTGGGACGTCGGCCTACGAGCAGTACTTC.

The chain employs TRBV6-1 and TRBJ1-6; no reliable D call. Trimming cost V 7 bases and J 7 bases, with 14 bases left between them. CDR1 and CDR2 from the germline V gene are MNHNS and SASEGT. The CDR3 is made up of 14 amino acids. Here the CDR3 DNA reads TGTGCCAGCAACCTAGGGAGAGGGAATTCACCCCTCCACTTT. Translating gives CASNLGRGNSPLHF.

V is TRBV11-3 and J is TRBJ2-3; D is possibly TRBD2 (5 bases). V gave up 1 base and J gave up 2 bases, with 13 bases separating them. CDR1 and CDR2 from the germline V gene are SGHNT and YENEEA. This CDR3 has 16 amino acids. In DNA, the CDR3 is TGTGCCAGCAGCTTAGGAGGTGGGGAGAACACAGATACGCAGTATTTT. Encoded protein: CASSLGGGENTDTQYF. Supplemented by reference TRBV11-3 and TRBJ2-3, the full variable domain reads EAGVVQSPRYKIIEKKQPVAFWCNPISGHNTLYWYLQNLGQGPELLIRYENEEAVDDSQLPKDRFSAERLKGVDSTLKIQPAELGDSAVYLCASSLGGGENTDTQYFGPGTRLTVL.